What follows describes a single T cell receptor (beta chain). Antigen unknown. This CDR3 is 16 amino acids long. The germline V gene has CDR1 SGHRS and CDR2 YFSETQ. The V gene end was trimmed by 0 bases and the J gene end by 7 bases; junction bases not matched to a gene: 10. This entry is derived from a study of cytomegalovirus exposure and HLA in healthy donors. Notes on the study in general: Sequence variants that were highly shared formed a cluster that was likely a sequencing artifact. Common viral pathogens seemed, in a later analysis, to connect with several of the most significant clusters.

Nominally healthy donors provided the samples, though records likely missed some immune exposures. Both 60 Vbeta primers and 13 Jbeta primers went into the PCR. Per the original methods: Unique TCR beta chains totaled roughly 80 million in a later count, with around 12 million of them shared. Clones were sequenced by immunoSEQ multiplex PCR, and TCRdb holds only the in-frame ones, with some missing. That table is the source of V, J and clone size, and D and trimming were worked out from the DNA. The sample holds over 200,000 clones, 85% to 90% seen once. The source of this sequence is a human donor in good health. V and J are TRBV5-1 and TRBJ2-5, with 9 bases matching TRBD1. Material for sequencing was PBMCs. The CDR3 bases are TGCGCCAGCAGCTTGGGAGGGCCGGGACAGGGACGGACCCAGTACTTC. It translates to CASSLGGPGQGRTQYF.